This TCR beta chain stems from a study of regulatory T cells in long-lasting Graves disease. About the research overall: Patients with persistent Graves' disease had over 5 years of antithyroid drugs and persistent TSH receptor antibodies.

Findings of the study overall: Public clonotype sharing was higher in persistent than newly diagnosed patients.

Arm-PCR of CDR3 regions and iRepertoire HTBI primers were the basis on which TCR beta libraries were built. TCRdb redid the calling of the multiplex PCR reads with MiXCR, one entry per CDR3 protein. The sample yields roughly 470,000 distinct CDR3 sequences, 20% to 25% seen once. The time point denotes: persistent/refractory GD, antithyroid drugs over 5 years with positive TRAb. The authors made the TCR library using RNA they extracted from PBMCs. In the case of this clonotype: What it binds is unknown.

Sequencing was performed on peripheral blood mononuclear cells (PBMCs), taken when the disease was refractory, from a patient treated with antithyroid drugs. This TCR was sampled from a female donor with Graves disease.

CDR3 DNA: TGTGCCAGCAGCCAGGGATCTAGCACAGATACGCAGTATTTT. Translation: CASSQGSSTDTQYF. The rearrangement uses TRBV4-2 and TRBJ2-3; no definite D call. With 3 bases removed from V and 0 bases from J, the gap between germline ends came to 7 bases. Germline CDR1 and CDR2: LGHNA and YNFKEQ. This CDR3 has 14 residues.